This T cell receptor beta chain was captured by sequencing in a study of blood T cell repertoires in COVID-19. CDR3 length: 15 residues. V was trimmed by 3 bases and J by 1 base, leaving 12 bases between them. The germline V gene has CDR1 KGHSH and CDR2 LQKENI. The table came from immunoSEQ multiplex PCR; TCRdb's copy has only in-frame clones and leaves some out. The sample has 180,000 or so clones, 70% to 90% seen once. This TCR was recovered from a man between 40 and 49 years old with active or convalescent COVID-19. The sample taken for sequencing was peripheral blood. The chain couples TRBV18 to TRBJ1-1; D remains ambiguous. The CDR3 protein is CASSPVRGGNTEAFF. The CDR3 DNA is TGTGCCAGCTCACCGGTGCGGGGAGGGAACACTGAAGCTTTCTTT.